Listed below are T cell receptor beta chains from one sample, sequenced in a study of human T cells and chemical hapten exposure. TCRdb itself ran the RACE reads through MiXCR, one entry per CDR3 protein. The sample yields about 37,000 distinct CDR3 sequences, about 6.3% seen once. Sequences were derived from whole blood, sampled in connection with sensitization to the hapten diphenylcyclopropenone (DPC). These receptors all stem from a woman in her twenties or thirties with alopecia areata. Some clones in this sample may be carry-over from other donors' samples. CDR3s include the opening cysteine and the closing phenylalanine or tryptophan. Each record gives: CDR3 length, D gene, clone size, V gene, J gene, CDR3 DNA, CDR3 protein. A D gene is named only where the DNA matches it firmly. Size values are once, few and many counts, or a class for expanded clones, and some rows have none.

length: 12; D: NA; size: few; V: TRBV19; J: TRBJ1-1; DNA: TGTGCCAGTCTGGGGCTCACAGGTGAAGCTTTCTTT; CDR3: CASLGLTGEAFF
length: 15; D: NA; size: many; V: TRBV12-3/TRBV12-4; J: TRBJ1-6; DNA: TGTGCCAGCAGTGCCACCCCAGTCCATAATTCACCCCTCCACTTT; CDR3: CASSATPVHNSPLHF
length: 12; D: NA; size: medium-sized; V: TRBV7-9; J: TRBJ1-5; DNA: TGTGCCGGACAGACGGACAATCAGCCCCAGCATTTT; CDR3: CAGQTDNQPQHF
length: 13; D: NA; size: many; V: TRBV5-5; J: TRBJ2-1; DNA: TGTGCCAGCGGGCAGCAGGGGTACAATGAGCAGTTCTTC; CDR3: CASGQQGYNEQFF
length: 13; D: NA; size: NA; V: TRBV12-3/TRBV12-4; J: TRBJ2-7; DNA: TGTGCCAGCAGTCTGGGGTACGGGGGCGAGCAGTACTTC; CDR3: CASSLGYGGEQYF
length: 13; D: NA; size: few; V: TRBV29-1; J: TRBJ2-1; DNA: TGCAGCGTTGACACACCCTCCTACAATGAGCAGTTCTTC; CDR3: CSVDTPSYNEQFF
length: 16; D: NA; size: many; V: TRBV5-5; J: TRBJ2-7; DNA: TGTGCCAGCAGCTTGACTATTCCCGGACAGTCCTACGAGCAGTACTTC; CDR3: CASSLTIPGQSYEQYF
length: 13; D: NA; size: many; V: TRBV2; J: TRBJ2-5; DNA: TGTGCCAGCGCGGCGGGGCTTTTTGAGACCCAGTACTTC; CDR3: CASAAGLFETQYF
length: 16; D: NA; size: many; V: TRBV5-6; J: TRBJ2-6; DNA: TGTGCCAGCAGCTTGTTACCAGGGGTCGGGGCCAACGTCCTGACTTTC; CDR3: CASSLLPGVGANVLTF
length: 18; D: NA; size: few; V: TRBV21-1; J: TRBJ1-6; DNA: TGTGCCAGCAGCAAAGCGCTAGTAGACGGGGGGGAGAATTCACCCCTCCACTTT; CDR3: CASSKALVDGGENSPLHF
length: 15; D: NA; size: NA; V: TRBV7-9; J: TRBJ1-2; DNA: TGTGCCAGCAGCTTATTGGGGCAGCCTAACTATGGCTACACCTTC; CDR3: CASSLLGQPNYGYTF
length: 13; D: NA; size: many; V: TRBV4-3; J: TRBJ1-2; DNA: TGCGCCAGCAGCCAAGAGGGGGGCTATGGCTACACCTTC; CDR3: CASSQEGGYGYTF
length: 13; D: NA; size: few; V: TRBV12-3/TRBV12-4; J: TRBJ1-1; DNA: TGTGCCAGCAGCCCCACTCTAGTGGCTGAAGCTTTCTTT; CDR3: CASSPTLVAEAFF
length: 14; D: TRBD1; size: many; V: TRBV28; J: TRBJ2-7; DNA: TGTGCCAGCAGTTCAGGGGGCGTAAGCTACGAGCAGTACTTC; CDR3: CASSSGGVSYEQYF
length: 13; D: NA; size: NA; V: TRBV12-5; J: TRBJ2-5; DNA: TGTGCTAGTGGTTTGCCTGAGCAAGAGACCCAGTACTTC; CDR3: CASGLPEQETQYF
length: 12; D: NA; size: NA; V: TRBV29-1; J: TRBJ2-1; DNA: TGCAGCGTTGGAGTTGACTACAATGAGCAGTTCTTC; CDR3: CSVGVDYNEQFF
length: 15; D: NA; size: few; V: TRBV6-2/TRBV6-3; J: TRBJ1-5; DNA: TGTGCCAGCTTGCGGGACACCGTTAGCAATCAGCCCCAGCATTTT; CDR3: CASLRDTVSNQPQHF
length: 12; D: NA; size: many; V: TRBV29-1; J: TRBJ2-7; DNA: TGCAGCGCCACCGGACAGCTGGGCGAGCAGTACTTC; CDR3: CSATGQLGEQYF
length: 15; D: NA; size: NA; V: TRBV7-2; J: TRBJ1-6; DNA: TGTGCCAGCAGCTTAGCTCCGGGGGGCCCTTCACCCCTCCACTTT; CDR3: CASSLAPGGPSPLHF
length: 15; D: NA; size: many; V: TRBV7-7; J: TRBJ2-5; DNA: TGTGCCAGCAGCTGGCGACAGTCCCCGCAAGAGACCCAGTACTTC; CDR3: CASSWRQSPQETQYF
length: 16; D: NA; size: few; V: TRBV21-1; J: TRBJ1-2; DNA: TGTGCCAGCAGCAAAGCTCTTGTTGGACGGATCTATGGCTACACCTTC; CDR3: CASSKALVGRIYGYTF
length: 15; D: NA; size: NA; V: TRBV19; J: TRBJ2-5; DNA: TGTGCCAGTAGTACCCCTAGGGCGGAACAAGAGACCCAGTACTTC; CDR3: CASSTPRAEQETQYF
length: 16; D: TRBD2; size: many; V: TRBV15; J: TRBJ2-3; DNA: TGTGCCACCAGCAGAGAGGGGGGGAGGCTCACAGATACGCAGTATTTT; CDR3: CATSREGGRLTDTQYF
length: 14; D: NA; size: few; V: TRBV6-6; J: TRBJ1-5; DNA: TGTGCCAGCGGAGAAGGGGACGGTCATCAGCCCCAGCATTTT; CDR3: CASGEGDGHQPQHF
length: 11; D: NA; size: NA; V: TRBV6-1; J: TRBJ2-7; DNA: TGTGTCAGCAGGGAGGACTACGAGCAGTACTTC; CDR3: CVSREDYEQYF
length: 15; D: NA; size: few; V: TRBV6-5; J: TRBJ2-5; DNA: TGTGCCAGCAGCCTCCTCCCGGGAGAAGGAGAGACCCAGTACTTC; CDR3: CASSLLPGEGETQYF
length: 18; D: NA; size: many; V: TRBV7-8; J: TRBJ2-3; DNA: TGTGCCAGCAGCCCCCACAGATTTCCCACTCTAGGGACAGATACGCAGTATTTT; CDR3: CASSPHRFPTLGTDTQYF
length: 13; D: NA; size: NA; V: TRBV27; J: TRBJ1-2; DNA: TGTGCCAGCAGTTTACAGGGTCCCAATGGCTACACCTTC; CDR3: CASSLQGPNGYTF
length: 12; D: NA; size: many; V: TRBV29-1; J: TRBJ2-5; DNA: TGCAGCTCAGGGTGGGGCCAAGAGACCCAGTACTTC; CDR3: CSSGWGQETQYF
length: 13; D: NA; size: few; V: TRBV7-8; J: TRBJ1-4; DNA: TGTGCCAGCAGCTTTCGCTCGGGGGAAAAACTGTTTTTT; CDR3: CASSFRSGEKLFF
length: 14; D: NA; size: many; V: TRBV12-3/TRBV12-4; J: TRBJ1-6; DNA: TGTGCCAGCAGACCAGGACACGGTAATTCACCCCTCCACTTT; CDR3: CASRPGHGNSPLHF
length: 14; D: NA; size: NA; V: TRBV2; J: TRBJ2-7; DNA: TGTGCCAGCAGTGAGACGGACAGCCCCTACGAGCAGTACTTC; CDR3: CASSETDSPYEQYF
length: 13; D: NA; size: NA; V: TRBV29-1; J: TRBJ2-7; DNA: TGCAGCGTTGATTTCCCGGATACCCACGAGCAGTACTTC; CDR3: CSVDFPDTHEQYF
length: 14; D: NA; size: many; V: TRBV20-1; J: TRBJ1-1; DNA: TGCAGTGCTAGAGATCAGGCGACGAACACTGAAGCTTTCTTT; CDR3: CSARDQATNTEAFF
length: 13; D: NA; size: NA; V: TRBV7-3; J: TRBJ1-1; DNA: TGTGCCAGCAGCTTTCGATCGGGCACTGAAGCTTTCTTT; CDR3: CASSFRSGTEAFF
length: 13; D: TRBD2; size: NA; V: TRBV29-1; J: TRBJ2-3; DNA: TGCAGCGTTGATCGGGGGGGCACAGATACGCAGTATTTT; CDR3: CSVDRGGTDTQYF
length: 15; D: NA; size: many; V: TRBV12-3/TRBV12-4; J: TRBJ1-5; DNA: TGTGCCAGCAGTTTAGCGCGAGGTGTTGGGCAGCCCCAGCATTTT; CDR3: CASSLARGVGQPQHF
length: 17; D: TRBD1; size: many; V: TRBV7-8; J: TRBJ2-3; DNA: TGTGCCAGCAGCTTACTTGGGGACAGGGGGAACACAGATACGCAGTATTTT; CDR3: CASSLLGDRGNTDTQYF
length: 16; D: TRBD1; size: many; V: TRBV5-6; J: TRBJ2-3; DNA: TGTGCCAGCAGCTCTGATGAGGGGGCGGGCACAGATACGCAGTATTTT; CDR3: CASSSDEGAGTDTQYF
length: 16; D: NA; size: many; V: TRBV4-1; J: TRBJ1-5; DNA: TGCGCCAGCAGCCAAGATGTATCGAAGGGTAATCAGCCCCAGCATTTT; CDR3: CASSQDVSKGNQPQHF
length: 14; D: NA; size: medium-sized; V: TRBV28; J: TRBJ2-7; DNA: TGTGCCAGCAGTCCGTCGAGGGCGGCCTACGAGCAGTACTTC; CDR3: CASSPSRAAYEQYF
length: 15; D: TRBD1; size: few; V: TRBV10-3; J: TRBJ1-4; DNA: TGTGCCATTTCAGAGGGGGCCGGTTGGAATGAAAAACTGTTTTTT; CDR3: CAISEGAGWNEKLFF
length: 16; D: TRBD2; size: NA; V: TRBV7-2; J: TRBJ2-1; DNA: TGTGCCAGCAGCTTCCGGAGACTAGCGGGGGACAATGAGCAGTTCTTC; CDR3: CASSFRRLAGDNEQFF